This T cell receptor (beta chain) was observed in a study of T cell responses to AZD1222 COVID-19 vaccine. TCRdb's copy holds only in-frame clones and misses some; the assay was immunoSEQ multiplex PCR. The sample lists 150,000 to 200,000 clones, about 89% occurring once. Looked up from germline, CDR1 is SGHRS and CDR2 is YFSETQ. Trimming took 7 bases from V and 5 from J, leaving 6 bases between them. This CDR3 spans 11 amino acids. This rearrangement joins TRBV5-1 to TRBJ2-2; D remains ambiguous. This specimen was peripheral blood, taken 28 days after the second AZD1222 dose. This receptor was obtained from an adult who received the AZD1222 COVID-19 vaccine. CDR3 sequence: CASYKTGELFF. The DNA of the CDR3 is TGCGCCAGCTACAAAACCGGGGAGCTGTTTTTT.